This T cell receptor beta chain was found in a study of shared clonotypes between healthy human individuals. The repertoire was sequenced with immunoSEQ multiplex PCR; TCRdb's copy has only in-frame clones and lacks some. This table holds approximately 1.5 million clones, about 98% found once. The CDR3 is 13 residues long. V was clipped by 1 base and J by 6 bases; unmatched bases: 6. The germline V gene encodes CDR1 SQVTM and CDR2 ANQGSEA. The sample taken for sequencing was naive CD4+ T cells sorted from blood. Subset meaning: CD45RA+ positively selected. This sequence joins TRBV29-1 and TRBJ2-7; TRBD1 aligns across 7 bases. The receptor's source is a man aged 25 to 45 in good health. The CDR3 region is CSVEAEQGFEQYF. In nucleotides, the CDR3 is TGCAGCGTTGAAGCGGAACAGGGGTTCGAGCAGTACTTC.